This entry features one T cell receptor beta chain sequence. The repertoire was sequenced with immunoSEQ multiplex PCR; TCRdb's copy has only in-frame clones and lacks some. The table records some 70,000 clones, about 88% of them present only once. The sample belongs to a study of blood T cell repertoires in COVID-19. For the study at large: The samples span acute and convalescent COVID-19 from the United States, Italy and Spain.

CDR3 size: 15 residues. V lost 1 base to trimming and J lost 5 bases, with 14 bases between them. The V gene's germline CDR1 is MNHNY and CDR2 SVGAGI (reference sequence). Sample: peripheral blood. The sequence came from a woman aged 55-75 years with COVID-19, enrolled during active disease. The chain recombines TRBV6-6 with TRBJ2-5; D possibly corresponds to TRBD2 (6 bases). The CDR3 DNA is TGTGCCAGCAGTTACTTCGGGAGCGAGGGGGAGACCCAGTACTTC. Its protein is CASSYFGSEGETQYF.